This T cell receptor (beta chain) appears in the sequencing data of a study of shared clonotypes between healthy human individuals. The input for sorted-subset replicate PCRs was about 200 ng DNA, some 28,000 T cell genomes. Per the original data handling: Filtering differed because ImmunoSEQ produced junction-only sequences that carried no quality scores. Clones were read by immunoSEQ multiplex PCR, and TCRdb kept only the in-frame ones, dropping some. That table gives V, J and clone size, and the DNA gave D and trimming. The repertoire consists of about 2.1 million clones, with 90% to 95% occurring once and the leading ten covering around 1.7%. For this clone: The antigen is undetermined.

Findings of the study overall: Sampling used blood alone; tissue repertoires probably differ.

CD45RO-negative cells were positively selected for CCR7, leaving out terminally differentiated effector memory CD45RA+ cells. The junction had 4 bases not matched to a gene; V was cut back by 4 bases and J by 5 bases. Germline V gene data show CDR1 as MNHNS and CDR2 as SASEGT. The CDR3 contains 14 residues. Sequencing was performed on naive CD8+ T cells from PBMCs. The sequence was obtained from a man between 18 and 35 years old in good health. Some clones in this sample may be carry-over from other donors' samples. The chain is built from TRBV6-1 and TRBJ2-5, with 10 bases aligning to TRBD1. CDR3 in amino acids: CASSVTGGLETQYF. CDR3 bases: TGTGCCAGCAGTGTGACAGGGGGCCTGGAGACCCAGTACTTC.